This entry lists 31 T cell receptor beta chains sequenced from one sample in a study of beta chain features in type 1 diabetes. The authors reverse transcribed all of the isolated RNA, so sequencing captured expressed TCRB transcripts. TCRdb keeps only in-frame clones here, not all; method: immunoSEQ multiplex PCR. The repertoire holds 200,000 to 300,000 clones, with roughly 70% as singletons. The sequencing input was naive CD4+ T cells from blood. The receptors derive from a man aged 25-45 years in good health.

This sequence joins TRBV4-1 and TRBJ2-5, with D unresolved. The CDR3 totals 10 residues. Trimming took 8 bases from V and 5 from J, leaving 6 bases between them. CDR1 and CDR2 (germline): MGHRA, YSYEKL. This CDR3 reads CASGVETQYF. In DNA form, the CDR3 reads TGCGCCAGCGGGGTCGAGACCCAGTACTTC.

The V call is TRBV18, the J call TRBJ1-2, with D unresolved. Trimming left V 3 bases short and J 7 bases short, with 18 bases between. Germline V gives CDR1 KGHSH, CDR2 LQKENI. The CDR3 covers 15 residues. The CDR3 nucleotides read TGTGCCAGCTCACCCCCCGAGTTGCGTAGGGCTGGCTACACCTTC. Translation: CASSPPELRRAGYTF.

V usage is TRBV9 and J usage is TRBJ1-1; D not resolved. The CDR3 runs 9 residues. Trimming left V 2 bases short and J 12 bases short, with 5 bases between. In germline, CDR1 is SGDLS, CDR2 YYNGEE. CDR3: CASSVPPFF. CDR3 sequence (DNA): TGTGCCAGCAGCGTCCCCCCTTTCTTT.

The chain joins TRBV2 to TRBJ2-3, with D possibly matching TRBD2 (5 bases). V was trimmed by 10 bases and J by 4 bases, leaving 12 bases between them. From germline, CDR1 is SNHLY and CDR2 FYNNEI. The length of the CDR3 is 12 residues. The CDR3 coding sequence is TGTGCCACGTCGGGGAATGCAGATACGCAGTATTTT. Its protein is CATSGNADTQYF.

The V gene is TRBV5-4, the J gene TRBJ2-1, with unresolved D. The ends were cut back, 3 bases at V and 3 bases at J, with 16 bases in the middle. Germline lookup yields CDR1 SGHNT and CDR2 YYREEE (reference sequence). This CDR3 is built from 16 residues. The CDR3 sequence is CASSSQTHQGYNEQFF. CDR3 nucleotide sequence: TGTGCCAGCAGCTCCCAGACCCACCAAGGCTACAATGAGCAGTTCTTC. Full variable domain (rest looked up from reference TRBV5-4 and TRBJ2-1): ETGVTQSPTHLIKTRGQQVTLRCSSQSGHNTVSWYQQALGQGPQFIFQYYREEENGRGNFPPRFSGLQFPNYSSELNVNALELDDSALYLCASSSQTHQGYNEQFFGPGTRLTVL.

The chain carries TRBV27 and TRBJ2-3, with TRBD2 matching over 11 bases. Losses at the gene ends were 8 bases for V and 4 bases for J; bases not matched to a gene: 8. This CDR3 comprises 15 residues. The V gene's germline CDR1 is MNHEY and CDR2 SMNVEV (reference sequence). The DNA of the CDR3 is TGTGCCAGCGTACGACTAGCGGGGCCCCCAGATACGCAGTATTTT. Translation: CASVRLAGPPDTQYF.

V usage is TRBV7-2 and J usage is TRBJ1-5, with D maybe TRBD1 (6 bases). V lost 7 bases, J lost 4 bases, and 17 bases lay in between. Germline V CDR1 and CDR2: SGHTA, FQGNSA. The CDR3 totals 15 residues. CDR3 in amino acids: CASTISTGPNQPQHF. CDR3 sequence (DNA): TGTGCCAGCACCATTTCGACAGGACCAAATCAGCCCCAGCATTTT.

The gene calls are TRBV6-5 and TRBJ2-6; D is possibly TRBD1 (5 bases). Trimming shortened V by 5 bases and J by 3 bases, and 8 bases separated the two germline ends. CDR3 length: 14 residues. Per the germline V gene, CDR1 is MNHEY and CDR2 is SVGAGI. CDR3 DNA: TGTGCCAGCAGTCCCACAGGTGGGGCCAACGTCCTGACTTTC. Translating it yields CASSPTGGANVLTF.

J is TRBJ2-5 and V is TRBV5-1, with D unclear. CDR1 is SGHRS and CDR2 is YFSETQ in the germline V gene. The CDR3 spans 15 residues. The ends were cut back, 4 bases at V and 5 bases at J, with 18 bases in the middle. Here the CDR3 reads CASSAGVGSSETQYF. The CDR3 coding sequence is TGCGCCAGCAGCGCTGGAGTAGGGTCGTCGGAGACCCAGTACTTC.

This clone was observed a handful of times. This chain connects TRBV30 to TRBJ2-4; the D is unclear. The CDR3 is 15 residues long. Trimming pared 4 bases from V and 0 bases from J, leaving 13 bases between. Germline lookup yields CDR1 GTSNPN and CDR2 SVGIG (reference sequence). Here the CDR3 DNA reads TGTGCCTGGATGGACCTTCGGCTAGCCAAAAACATTCAGTACTTC. Translation: CAWMDLRLAKNIQYF.

V is TRBV30 and J is TRBJ2-7; 7 bases line up with TRBD1. This CDR3 is 15 amino acids long. V trimming: 3 bases; J trimming: 0 bases; junction bases outside the gene matches: 8. Germline V gene data show CDR1 as GTSNPN and CDR2 as SVGIG (reference sequence). The CDR3 region is CAWSPGQLFSYEQYF. The CDR3 DNA follows: TGTGCCTGGAGCCCGGGACAGCTCTTCTCCTACGAGCAGTACTTC.

V is TRBV2 and J is TRBJ2-3, with 7 bases fitting TRBD2. J gave up 3 bases and V 2 bases, and 8 bases lay outside the gene matches. The CDR3 has 16 amino acids. Germline V gives CDR1 SNHLY, CDR2 FYNNEI. The CDR3 protein is CASSEFTSVRTDTQYF. Here the CDR3 DNA reads TGTGCCAGCAGTGAATTCACTAGCGTAAGAACAGATACGCAGTATTTT.

The CDR3 reads CASSEYGNSPLHF. CDR3 sequence (DNA): TGTGCCAGCAGTGAATACGGTAATTCACCCCTCCACTTT. This rearrangement joins TRBV25-1 to TRBJ1-6; D call uncertain. Germline CDR1 and CDR2: MGHDK and SYGVNS. The CDR3 length is 13 residues. Between the trimmed V and J ends, which lost 0 bases and 6 bases, there was a span of 3 bases.

The genes are TRBV30 and TRBJ2-3; D remains unclear. V was pared by 2 bases and J by 0 bases, with 3 bases between. CDR3 length: 12 amino acids. The germline CDR1 and CDR2 sequences are GTSNPN and SVGIG (reference sequence). The CDR3 region is CAWSTSTDTQYF. The CDR3 DNA sequence: TGTGCCTGGAGTACCAGCACAGATACGCAGTATTTT.

In its sample, this clone was seen once. The chain couples TRBV6-5 to TRBJ2-1, with 7 bases fitting TRBD2. The germline V gene has CDR1 MNHEY and CDR2 SVGAGI. V lost 3 bases, J lost 7 bases, and 3 bases stayed unmatched. This CDR3 spans 13 amino acids. The CDR3 here is CASSYVGGNEQFF. DNA for the CDR3: TGTGCCAGCAGTTATGTCGGGGGGAATGAGCAGTTCTTC.

V gene TRBV4-3 combines with J gene TRBJ2-1; 10 bases fit TRBD2. Germline CDR1 reads LGHNA; CDR2 reads YSLEER. The CDR3 is made up of 16 amino acids. V shed 0 bases, J shed 9 bases, and the junction held 8 bases outside the gene matches. CDR3 region: CASSQELAGNAIEQFF. The CDR3 bases are TGCGCCAGCAGCCAAGAACTAGCGGGAAATGCAATTGAGCAGTTCTTC.

The chain links TRBV5-6 to TRBJ1-6; D is uncertain. CDR1 is SGHDT and CDR2 is YYEEEE in the germline V gene. The CDR3 contains 15 residues. Trimming took off 1 base at V and 2 bases at J, with 7 bases between the two ends. The CDR3 DNA reads as TGTGCCAGCAGCTTGCCCACGGCCTATAATTCACCCCTCCACTTT. This encodes CASSLPTAYNSPLHF.

The gene calls are TRBV29-1 and TRBJ2-5; tentative D call: TRBD2 (6 bases). V dropped 7 bases and J dropped 5 bases, with 8 bases sitting between them. CDR1 is SQVTM, CDR2 ANQGSEA, per germline. The CDR3 covers 10 residues. The CDR3 region has the DNA TGCAGCGCCCGGGAGGAGACCCAGTACTTC. Translated, it gives CSAREETQYF.

J is TRBJ2-5 and V is TRBV30; unclear D gene. CDR3 length: 12 residues. The V end lost 2 bases, the J end lost 0 bases, and 4 bases lay between the germline ends. Per germline, CDR1 GTSNPN and CDR2 SVGIG (reference sequence). CDR3 sequence: CAWSNNQETQYF. CDR3 nucleotides: TGTGCCTGGAGTAATAACCAAGAGACCCAGTACTTC.

The chain is built from TRBV4-3 and TRBJ2-3; the D is unclear. Germline V lookup: CDR1 LGHNA, CDR2 YSLEER. The germline V and J ends were trimmed by 1 base and 0 bases, with 8 bases remaining between them. This CDR3 region has 15 residues. CDR3: CASSQGFASTDTQYF. The CDR3 nucleotides read TGCGCCAGCAGCCAAGGTTTTGCGAGCACAGATACGCAGTATTTT.

V and J are TRBV6-5 and TRBJ1-2, with TRBD1 matching 7 bases. J lost 4 bases, V lost 4 bases, and 9 bases had no gene match. Germline values: CDR1 MNHEY, CDR2 SVGAGI. The CDR3 covers 15 residues. As DNA, the CDR3 is TGTGCCAGCAGTTCGATGACAGGGATCGGCTATGGCTACACCTTC. Amino acid sequence: CASSSMTGIGYGYTF.

This clone has just a few counts. The chain has TRBV7-9 and TRBJ2-1; unclear D gene. The CDR3 is 12 residues long. The germline V gene encodes CDR1 SEHNR and CDR2 FQNEAQ (reference sequence). Deletions cut 0 bases from V and 13 bases from J, with 10 bases between. This chain's CDR3 is CASSLAESSQFF. In DNA, the CDR3 is TGTGCCAGCAGCTTAGCGGAGAGCTCTCAGTTCTTC.

About this clone: The sample carries other DNA sequences with the same CDR3. The rearrangement uses TRBV29-1 and TRBJ2-1; D is ambiguous. CDR1 and CDR2 (germline): SQVTM, ANQGSEA. The CDR3 is made up of 14 amino acids. Trimming left V 1 base short and J 0 bases short, with 7 bases between. CDR3 nucleotide sequence: TGCAGCGTTGAAGGGCGGAACTCCTACAATGAGCAGTTCTTC. Translated, it gives CSVEGRNSYNEQFF.

This clone was seen a handful of times. The chain links TRBV29-1 to TRBJ2-3; 7 bases are shared with TRBD2. This CDR3 has 15 residues. Germline V lookup: CDR1 SQVTM, CDR2 ANQGSEA. The V gene end was trimmed by 4 bases and the J gene end by 0 bases; junction bases not matched to a gene: 7. The CDR3 reads CSVVKPSGSTDTQYF. Written as DNA, the CDR3 is TGCAGCGTTGTAAAGCCTAGCGGTAGCACAGATACGCAGTATTTT.

This clone was seen only a few times. The chain joins TRBV5-4 to TRBJ2-1; 12 bases line up with TRBD2. The germline CDR1 and CDR2 sequences are SGHNT and YYREEE (reference sequence). The junction had 10 bases not matched to a gene; V was cut back by 4 bases and J by 8 bases. The CDR3 runs to 16 residues. In DNA form, the CDR3 reads TGTGCCAGCAGCCGCGGGGCTAGCGGGGGGGCCGATGAGCAGTTCTTC. It specifies CASSRGASGGADEQFF.

The chain combines TRBV20-1 with TRBJ2-4; D ambiguous. V lost 4 bases and J 13 bases, leaving 8 bases between the germline ends. The CDR3 extends over 9 amino acids. Germline assignment: CDR1 DFQATT and CDR2 SNEGSKA (reference sequence). CDR3 coding DNA: TGCAGTGCTATCCTGGGACAGTACTTC. Protein: CSAILGQYF.

V and J are TRBV7-9 and TRBJ2-3; no firm D call. The CDR3 extends over 12 amino acids. Germline V CDR1 and CDR2: SEHNR, FQNEAQ (reference sequence). Between the trimmed V and J ends, which lost 1 base and 7 bases, there was a span of 6 bases. The CDR3 region has the DNA TGTGCCAGCAGCTTAGTAGGGAATACGCAGTATTTT. Translating gives CASSLVGNTQYF.

This clone appeared once. This sequence joins TRBV18 and TRBJ2-5; D is unclear. The germline V gene encodes CDR1 KGHSH and CDR2 LQKENI. With 5 bases removed from V and 1 base from J, the gap between germline ends came to 8 bases. There are 13 residues in the CDR3. DNA for the CDR3: TGTGCCAGCTCAGGGGAAATCCAAGAGACCCAGTACTTC. It codes for CASSGEIQETQYF.

The V gene is TRBV7-2, the J gene TRBJ2-3; TRBD2 aligns across 8 bases. The CDR3 is 13 amino acids. Germline CDR1 SGHTA, CDR2 FQGNSA. V gave up 6 bases and J gave up 5 bases; unmatched junction bases: 4. This chain's CDR3 is CASSSLAGDTQYF. The CDR3 DNA follows: TGTGCCAGCAGTTCCCTAGCGGGAGATACGCAGTATTTT.

This clone was observed a few times. This sequence joins TRBV29-1 and TRBJ2-3; 8 nucleotides agree with TRBD1. The germline V gene encodes CDR1 SQVTM and CDR2 ANQGSEA. There are 12 residues in the CDR3. The CDR3 sequence: CSTGGSTDTQYF. The CDR3 DNA follows: TGCAGTACAGGGGGATCCACAGATACGCAGTATTTT.

The rearrangement uses TRBV7-2 and TRBJ2-3; no definite D call. This CDR3 has 14 amino acids. With 5 bases removed from V and 0 bases from J, the gap between germline ends came to 9 bases. Germline V lookup: CDR1 SGHTA, CDR2 FQGNSA. The CDR3 bases are TGTGCCAGCAGCCTGACCGCCAGCACAGATACGCAGTATTTT. It codes for CASSLTASTDTQYF.